This TCR beta chain derives from a study of cytomegalovirus exposure and HLA in healthy donors. To note about this clone: Its antigen is not known.

General study findings and limits: Some public TCRs appeared in many individuals, while most sequences were rare.

PCR involved 60 Vbeta and 13 Jbeta primers. Assay used: immunoSEQ multiplex PCR; TCRdb lists only in-frame clones, some missing. The sample includes roughly 250,000 clones, 80% of them seen just once. This clonotype was sampled from a girl aged 2 to 10 in good health and CMV-seronegative. Material: PBMCs.

CDR3 region: CASSSTGAGGGQPQHF. DNA of the CDR3: TGTGCCAGCAGTTCCACAGGGGCGGGGGGGGGTCAGCCCCAGCATTTT. The chain recombines TRBV6-5 with TRBJ1-5; TRBD1 aligns across 7 bases. This CDR3 has 16 amino acids. Germline V gene sequence: CDR1 MNHEY, CDR2 SVGAGI. The J segment lost 6 bases and the V segment lost 4 bases, leaving 12 bases of the junction unmatched.